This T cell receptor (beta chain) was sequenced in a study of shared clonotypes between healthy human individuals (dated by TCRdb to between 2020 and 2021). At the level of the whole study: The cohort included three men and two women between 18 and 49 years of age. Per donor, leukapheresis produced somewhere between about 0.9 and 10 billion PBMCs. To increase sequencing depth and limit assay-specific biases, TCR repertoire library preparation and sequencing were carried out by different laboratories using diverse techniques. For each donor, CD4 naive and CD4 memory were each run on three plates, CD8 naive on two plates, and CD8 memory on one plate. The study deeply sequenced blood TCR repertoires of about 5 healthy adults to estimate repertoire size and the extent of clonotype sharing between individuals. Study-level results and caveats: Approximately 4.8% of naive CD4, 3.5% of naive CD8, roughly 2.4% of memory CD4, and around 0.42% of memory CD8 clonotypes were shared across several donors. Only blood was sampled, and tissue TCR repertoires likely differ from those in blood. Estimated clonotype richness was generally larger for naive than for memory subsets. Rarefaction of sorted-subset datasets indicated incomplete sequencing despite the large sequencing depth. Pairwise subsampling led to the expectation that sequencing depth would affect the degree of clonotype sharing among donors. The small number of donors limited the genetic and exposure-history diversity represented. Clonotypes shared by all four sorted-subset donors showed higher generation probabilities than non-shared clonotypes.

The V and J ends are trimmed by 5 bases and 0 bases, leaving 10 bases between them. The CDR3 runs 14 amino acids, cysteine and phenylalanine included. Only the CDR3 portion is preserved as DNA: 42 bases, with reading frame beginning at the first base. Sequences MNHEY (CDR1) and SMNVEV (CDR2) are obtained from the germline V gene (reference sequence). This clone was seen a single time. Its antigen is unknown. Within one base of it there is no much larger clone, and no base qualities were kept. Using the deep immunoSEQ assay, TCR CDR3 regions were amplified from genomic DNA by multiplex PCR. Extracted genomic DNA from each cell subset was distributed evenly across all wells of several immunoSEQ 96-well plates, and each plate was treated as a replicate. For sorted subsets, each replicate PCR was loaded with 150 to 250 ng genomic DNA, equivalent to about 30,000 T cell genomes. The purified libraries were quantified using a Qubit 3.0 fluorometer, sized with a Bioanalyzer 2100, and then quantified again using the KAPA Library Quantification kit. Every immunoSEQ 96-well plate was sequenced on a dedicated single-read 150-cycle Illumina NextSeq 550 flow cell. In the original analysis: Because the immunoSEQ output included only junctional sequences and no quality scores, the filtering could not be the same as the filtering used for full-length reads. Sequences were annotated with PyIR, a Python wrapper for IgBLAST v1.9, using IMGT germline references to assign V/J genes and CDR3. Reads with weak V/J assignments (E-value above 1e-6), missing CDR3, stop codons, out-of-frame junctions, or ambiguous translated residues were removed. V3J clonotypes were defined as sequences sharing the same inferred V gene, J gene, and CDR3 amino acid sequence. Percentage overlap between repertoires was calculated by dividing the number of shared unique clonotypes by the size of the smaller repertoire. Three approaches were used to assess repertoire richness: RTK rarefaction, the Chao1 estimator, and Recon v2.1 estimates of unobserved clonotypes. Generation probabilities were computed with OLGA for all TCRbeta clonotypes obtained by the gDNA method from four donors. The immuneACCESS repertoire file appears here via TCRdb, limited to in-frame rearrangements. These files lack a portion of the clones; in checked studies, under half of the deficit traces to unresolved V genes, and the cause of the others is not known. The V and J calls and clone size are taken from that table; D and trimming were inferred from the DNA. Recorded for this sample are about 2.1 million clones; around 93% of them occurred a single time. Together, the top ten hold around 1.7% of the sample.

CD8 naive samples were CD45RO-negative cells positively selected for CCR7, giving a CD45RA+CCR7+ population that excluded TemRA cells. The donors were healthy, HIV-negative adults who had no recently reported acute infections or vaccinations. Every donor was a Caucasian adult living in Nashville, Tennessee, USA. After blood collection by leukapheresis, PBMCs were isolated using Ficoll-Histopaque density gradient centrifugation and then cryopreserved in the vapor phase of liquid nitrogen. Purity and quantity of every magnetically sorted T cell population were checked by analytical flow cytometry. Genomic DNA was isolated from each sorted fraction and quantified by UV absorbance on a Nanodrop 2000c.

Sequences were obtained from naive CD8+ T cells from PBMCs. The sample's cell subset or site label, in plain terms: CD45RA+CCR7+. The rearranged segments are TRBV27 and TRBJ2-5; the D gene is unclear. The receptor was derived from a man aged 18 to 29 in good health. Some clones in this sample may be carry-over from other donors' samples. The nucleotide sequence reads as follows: TGTGCCAGCAGTCCATGGCTGAACCAAGAGACCCAGTACTTC. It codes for CASSPWLNQETQYF.